The clone carrying this TCR beta chain showed up just a few times. Its antigen is as yet unknown. The data derive from a study of early T cells in non-severe SARS-CoV-2 infection. About the study: Sequencing of bulk RNA from unsorted whole blood was done, without chain pairing. Study-level findings and limits: The VDJdb matching leaned toward anti-spike CD8 responses and overlooked private and CD4 specificities.

Germline-derived CDR1 and CDR2 are SGHTA and FQGNSA. V trimming: 5 bases; J trimming: 4 bases; junction bases outside the gene matches: 12. The CDR3 contains 17 residues. Individual cDNA molecules received unique molecular identifiers. MiXCR, applied by TCRdb to the 5' RACE reads, yields one record per CDR3 protein. Of more than 35,000 distinct CDR3 sequences in the sample, 3.5% to 5% were seen once. The sequence derives from an adult who was a healthcare worker with PCR-confirmed SARS-CoV-2 infection or an uninfected control (not recorded which). The sequenced sample was whole blood. The chain recombines TRBV7-2 with TRBJ1-3, with TRBD1 matching over 9 bases. CDR3 in amino acids: CASSRRTGVFSGNTIYF. The CDR3, as DNA: TGTGCCAGCAGCCGAAGGACAGGGGTATTTTCCGGAAACACCATATATTTT.